This T cell receptor beta chain emerged from a study of cytomegalovirus exposure and HLA in healthy donors. PCR was performed using 60 Vbeta and 13 Jbeta primers. Some clones are missing from TCRdb's copy, which holds only in-frame ones; the method was immunoSEQ multiplex PCR. The sample shows 110,000 or so clones, 65% to 85% of them seen only once. Germline-derived CDR1 and CDR2 are KGHSH and LQKENI. Trimming removed 3 bases from V and 5 bases from J; junction bases left unmatched: 2. This CDR3 is 15 amino acids long. This TCR derives from a woman aged 35 to 49 in good health and CMV-seropositive. This rearrangement joins TRBV18 to TRBJ2-2; 11 bases map to TRBD2. The sequencing sample was made of PBMCs. CDR3 DNA: TGTGCCAGCTCACCCGGACTAGCGGGTACCGGGGAGCTGTTTTTT. Translating it yields CASSPGLAGTGELFF.